Reported below is one T cell receptor beta chain. The table came from immunoSEQ multiplex PCR; TCRdb's copy has only in-frame clones and leaves some out. The sample lists millions of clones; over 85% were seen once. These data are taken from a study of shared clonotypes between healthy human individuals. Germline V gene sequence: CDR1 GTSNPN, CDR2 SVGIG (reference sequence). This CDR3 region has 13 residues. The ends lost 2 bases at V and 8 bases at J; junction bases unmatched: 8. This chain joins TRBV30 and TRBJ1-2; 7 nucleotides match TRBD1. Source material: naive CD4+ T cells sorted from blood. This sample's subset: CD45RA+ positively selected. The sequence came from a man between 18 and 29 years old in good health. The CDR3 coding sequence is TGTGCCTGGAGTCCATACGACAGGGCAGGCTACACCTTC. It translates to CAWSPYDRAGYTF.